These 18 T cell receptor beta chains came from one sample sequenced in a study of CD8+CD57+ T cells in acquired aplastic anemia. Previously, flow cytometry had revealed CD8+CD57+ cell expansion in the patients chosen for sequencing. Genomic DNA provided the template from which TCR beta VDJ and CDR3 profiles were obtained. TCRdb analysed the reads with MiXCR anew, one entry per CDR3 protein. Among fewer than 250,000 distinct CDR3 sequences, more than 40% were seen once, and the ten largest hold 6.5% to 10%. Sequencing input: sorted CD4+, CD8+, or CD8+CD57+ T cells (not recorded which) from PBMCs. The receptors come from a human donor with aplastic anemia.

The chain is built from TRBV7-8 and TRBJ2-1; D remains unclear. Germline V CDR1 and CDR2: SGHVS, FQNEAQ. The CDR3 consists of 12 residues. V lost 1 base, J lost 10 bases, and 8 bases lay in between. The CDR3 DNA reads as TGTGCCAGCAGCTTAGTGTCGCGGGAGCAGTTCTTC. The encoded protein is CASSLVSREQFF. The entire variable domain, with the rest obtained from reference TRBV7-8 and TRBJ2-1, is as follows: GAGVSQSPRYKVAKRGQDVALRCDPISGHVSLFWYQQALGQGPEFLTYFQNEAQLDKSGLPSDRFFAERPEGSVSTLKIQRTQQEDSAVYLCASSLVSREQFFGPGTRLTVL.

This clonotype was counted many times. This sequence joins TRBV6-5 and TRBJ1-4; D not certain. Trimming cost V 5 bases and J 0 bases, with 10 bases left between them. Germline V gives CDR1 MNHEY, CDR2 SVGAGI. The length of the CDR3 is 15 residues. The DNA of the CDR3 is TGTGCCAGCAGTGCGTCCATGGCAACTAATGAAAAACTGTTTTTT. The encoded protein is CASSASMATNEKLFF.

This clonotype was recorded many times. The V call is TRBV5-6, the J call TRBJ2-3; maybe TRBD2 (6 bases). Germline V gene lookup returns CDR1 SGHDT and CDR2 YYEEEE. This CDR3 contains 13 residues. V dropped 4 bases and J dropped 5 bases, with 11 bases sitting between them. The CDR3 nucleotides are TGTGCCAGCAGCCACGGAGCGGGAGATACGCAGTATTTT. Its protein is CASSHGAGDTQYF. Variable domain in full (rest from reference TRBV5-6 and TRBJ2-3): DAGVTQSPTHLIKTRGQQVTLRCSPKSGHDTVSWYQQALGQGPQFIFQYYEEEERQRGNFPDRFSGHQFPNYSSELNVNALLLGDSALYLCASSHGAGDTQYFGPGTRLTVL.

The sample holds many counts of this clonotype. This rearrangement joins TRBV20-1 to TRBJ2-1, with D possibly matching TRBD2 (6 bases). The CDR3 totals 17 residues. Germline CDR1 reads DFQATT; CDR2 reads SNEGSKA (reference sequence). V dropped 0 bases and J dropped 8 bases, with 23 bases sitting between them. CDR3 residues: CSARDWAGRRDWDEQFF. Written as DNA, the CDR3 is TGCAGTGCTAGAGATTGGGCCGGACGTCGGGACTGGGATGAGCAGTTCTTC.

The genes are TRBV20-1 and TRBJ1-2; TRBD1 is a possible D gene (5 bases). CDR3 length: 11 residues. V shed 1 base and J shed 12 bases, with 12 bases lying between them. The germline V gene has CDR1 DFQATT and CDR2 SNEGSKA (reference sequence). The CDR3 spells CSARVGPTDTF. The CDR3 DNA follows: TGCAGTGCTAGAGTTGGCCCGACAGACACCTTC.

Remarks on this clonotype: One junction end does not reproduce the germline sequence, and a read error may be involved. The rearrangement links TRBV7-9 to TRBJ1-4; the match to TRBD1 covers 7 bases. The CDR3 is 13 residues long. The germline V gene encodes CDR1 SEHNR and CDR2 FQNEAQ (reference sequence). CDR3 in DNA: TGTGCCAGCAGAGCGCAGGGGGAGGAAAAGCTGTCTTTT. It specifies CASRAQGEEKLSF.

At least ten counts were recorded for this clonotype. DNA of the CDR3: TGTGCCAGCAGTTACGCCGTGGAGGGGAGTGAAAAACTGTTTTTT. Protein product: CASSYAVEGSEKLFF. The rearrangement uses TRBV6-5 and TRBJ1-4, with a possible D match to TRBD1 (5 bases). Germline lookup yields CDR1 MNHEY and CDR2 SVGAGI. Trimming removed 2 bases from V and 7 bases from J, with 14 bases in between. The CDR3 runs 15 residues.

This clonotype was recorded many times. The chain employs TRBV7-9 and TRBJ2-7; D is perhaps TRBD1 (6 bases). V gave up 1 base and J gave up 0 bases, with 16 bases separating them. CDR1 and CDR2 (germline): SEHNR, FQNEAQ (reference sequence). The CDR3 is 17 amino acids. The DNA of the CDR3 is TGTGCCAGCAGCTTAGGCCGTGAACAGGGTTTCTCCTACGAGCAGTACTTC. Its protein product is CASSLGREQGFSYEQYF.

As concerns this clonotype: A read error may account for a junction end that differs from germline. V gene TRBV10-3 combines with J gene TRBJ2-7; tentative D call: TRBD2 (5 bases). The CDR3 consists of 15 residues. Germline V gene sequence: CDR1 ENHRY, CDR2 SYGVKD. The CDR3 protein is CASSFLVGEIYEQYF. The CDR3 region has the DNA TGTGCCAGCAGTTTTCTAGTGGGAGAAATCTACGAGCAGTACTTC.

The V and J genes are TRBV6-5 and TRBJ1-5; D ambiguous. The CDR3 loop spans 13 amino acids. CDR1 MNHEY and CDR2 SVGAGI come from the germline V gene. V was pared by 8 bases and J by 5 bases, with 13 bases between. CDR3 bases: TGTGCCAGCGGCAGTCGGGAGTATCAGCCCCAGCATTTT. It codes for CASGSREYQPQHF.

This clonotype came up many times. The chain recombines TRBV7-9 with TRBJ2-7; D gene unclear. V was pared by 5 bases and J by 2 bases, with 16 bases between. The CDR3 totals 15 residues. Per the germline V gene, CDR1 is SEHNR and CDR2 is FQNEAQ (reference sequence). The CDR3 nucleotides are TGTGCCAGCAGCCATGCGTACGAGGTCCCCTACGAGCAGTACTTC. It codes for CASSHAYEVPYEQYF.

This clonotype was picked up one time. The rearrangement links TRBV20-1 to TRBJ2-7; a possible D gene is TRBD2 (6 bases). This CDR3 region has 13 residues. Germline CDR1 reads DFQATT; CDR2 reads SNEGSKA (reference sequence). The chain's CDR3 is CSARRGTSYEQYV. CDR3 bases: TGTAGTGCCCGCCGGGGGACCTCCTACGAGCAGTACGTC.

This clonotype was seen repeatedly, ten times or more. This chain joins TRBV14 and TRBJ2-1; D is undetermined. V shed 2 bases and J shed 4 bases, with 6 bases lying between them. This CDR3 has 13 residues. Germline V gene data show CDR1 as SGHDN and CDR2 as FVKESK. The CDR3 sequence is CASSQPRYNEQFF. The CDR3 nucleotides read TGTGCCAGCAGCCAACCTCGTTACAATGAGCAGTTCTTC.

This clonotype was observed at least ten times. This chain connects TRBV15 to TRBJ1-5; D is perhaps TRBD1 (5 bases). Germline V lookup: CDR1 LNHNV, CDR2 YYDKDF (reference sequence). CDR3 length: 15 residues. Trimming removed 3 bases from V and 3 bases from J, with 12 bases in between. CDR3 in amino acids: CATSSTTGVNQPQHF. Written as DNA, the CDR3 is TGTGCCACCAGCAGCACTACAGGTGTCAATCAGCCCCAGCATTTT.

This clonotype was detected ten times or more. The CDR3 bases are TGTGCCAGCGGGCTAACGAAAGAGACCCAGTACTTC. Protein product: CASGLTKETQYF. This chain uses TRBV6-5 with TRBJ2-5, with D unresolved. The V and J ends lost 8 bases and 3 bases respectively, with 10 bases between them. The V gene's germline CDR1 is MNHEY and CDR2 SVGAGI. This CDR3 has 12 residues.

The CDR3 DNA reads TGCGCCAGCAGCCAAGTTCACGCAGCTAATGAAAAACTGTTTTTT. As protein: CASSQVHAANEKLFF. The chain couples TRBV4-1 to TRBJ1-4; D gene uncertain. V was cut by 1 base and J by 3 bases, with 9 bases left in between. Germline CDR1 reads MGHRA; CDR2 reads YSYEKL. CDR3 length equals 15 residues.

Worth noting for this clonotype: A clone one base away is much larger, so this may be a read error. This chain uses TRBV6-4 with TRBJ1-5; D is undetermined. Germline V gene sequence: CDR1 MRHNA, CDR2 SNTAGT. This CDR3 comprises 14 residues. The V gene lost 4 bases and the J gene lost 5 bases, with 12 bases spanning the gap. DNA of the CDR3: TGTGCCAGCAGTGTTAACAACTACGATCAGCCCCAGCATTTT. Residues: CASSVNNYDQPQHF.

This clonotype was seen at least ten times. The genes are TRBV6-1 and TRBJ2-5, with 14 bases that match TRBD2. CDR3 length equals 15 residues. Losses at the gene ends were 4 bases for V and 5 bases for J; bases not matched to a gene: 3. Germline lookup yields CDR1 MNHNS and CDR2 SASEGT. DNA of the CDR3: TGTGCCAGCAGTGGACTAGCGGGAGGGGGGGAGACCCAGTACTTC. Protein product: CASSGLAGGGETQYF.